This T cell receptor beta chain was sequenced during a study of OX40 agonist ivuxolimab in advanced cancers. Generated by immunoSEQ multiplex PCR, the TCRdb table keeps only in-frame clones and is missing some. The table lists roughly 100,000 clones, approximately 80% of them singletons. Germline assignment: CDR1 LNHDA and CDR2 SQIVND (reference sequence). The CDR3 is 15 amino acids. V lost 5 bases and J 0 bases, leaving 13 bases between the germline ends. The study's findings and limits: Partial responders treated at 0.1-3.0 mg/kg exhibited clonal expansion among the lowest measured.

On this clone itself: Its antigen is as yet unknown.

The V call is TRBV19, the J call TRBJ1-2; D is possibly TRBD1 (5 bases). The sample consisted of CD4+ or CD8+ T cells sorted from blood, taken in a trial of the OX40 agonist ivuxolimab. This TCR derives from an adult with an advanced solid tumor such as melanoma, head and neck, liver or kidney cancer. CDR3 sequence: CASSLRDSSNYGYTF. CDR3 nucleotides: TGTGCCAGTAGTCTCCGGGACTCCTCTAACTATGGCTACACCTTC.